The 29 T cell receptor beta chains below were found in one sample sequenced in a study of shared clonotypes between healthy human individuals. Data came from immunoSEQ multiplex PCR; TCRdb stores just in-frame clones and leaves some out. The data hold roughly 2,300,000 clones, with less than 95% observed a single time. The source material was naive CD4+ T cells from PBMCs. Subset meaning: CD45RA+ positively selected. The receptors stem from a man aged 18 to 30 in good health. Some clones in this sample may be carry-over from other donors' samples.

The J gene is TRBJ1-5, the V gene TRBV15; tentatively, D is TRBD1 (5 bases). CDR1 and CDR2 from the germline V gene are LNHNV and YYDKDF (reference sequence). With 5 bases removed from V and 5 bases from J, the gap between germline ends came to 13 bases. The CDR3 has 14 amino acids. The CDR3 sequence: CATSRGGGDQPQHF. CDR3 nucleotides: TGTGCCACCAGCCGGGGGGGTGGGGATCAGCCCCAGCATTTT.

CDR3 DNA sequence: TGTGCCAGCAGTGGAGGGTGGGGAGGCACAGATACGCAGTATTTT. Translating gives CASSGGWGGTDTQYF. The chain recombines TRBV2 with TRBJ2-3; tentative D call: TRBD2 (5 bases). CDR1 is SNHLY and CDR2 is FYNNEI in the germline V gene. The CDR3 runs 15 residues. The V gene lost 4 bases and the J gene lost 1 base, with 12 bases spanning the gap.

The rearrangement links TRBV27 to TRBJ2-4; D is uncertain. The CDR3 covers 18 residues. V lost 5 bases and J lost 0, with 20 bases in between. The germline V gene has CDR1 MNHEY and CDR2 SMNVEV (reference sequence). Here the CDR3 reads CASSPLGTALLAKNIQYF. Written as DNA, the CDR3 is TGTGCCAGCAGTCCTCTGGGTACAGCGCTACTAGCCAAAAACATTCAGTACTTC.

The J gene is TRBJ2-3, the V gene TRBV5-1; 9 bases line up with TRBD2. The CDR3 has 17 amino acids. V lost 4 bases and J lost 0; bases outside the gene matches: 9. Germline CDR1 SGHRS, CDR2 YFSETQ. CDR3 region: CASSPGVAGASTDTQYF. In DNA, the CDR3 is TGCGCCAGCAGCCCAGGAGTAGCGGGAGCAAGCACAGATACGCAGTATTTT.

The V gene is TRBV7-3, the J gene TRBJ2-2; D gene unclear. The V end was cut by 0 bases, the J end by 7 bases, with 12 bases between. Per germline, CDR1 SGHTA and CDR2 FQGTGA. The CDR3 extends over 15 amino acids. CDR3 sequence reads: CASSLTSAWVGELFF. The CDR3 DNA follows: TGTGCCAGCAGCTTAACGAGCGCATGGGTCGGGGAGCTGTTTTTT. Together with reference TRBV7-3 and TRBJ2-2, the CDR3 gives the full variable domain: GAGVSQTPSNKVTEKGKYVELRCDPISGHTALYWYRQSLGQGPEFLIYFQGTGAADDSGLPNDRFFAVRPEGSVSTLKIQRTERGDSAVYLCASSLTSAWVGELFFGEGSRLTVL.

The V and J genes are TRBV4-1 and TRBJ1-2, with 11 bases fitting TRBD1. CDR3 length: 16 amino acids. J lost 5 bases, V lost 3 bases, and 8 bases had no gene match. Germline lookup yields CDR1 MGHRA and CDR2 YSYEKL. CDR3 sequence: CASSHAGTGGLYGYTF. The CDR3 nucleotides read TGCGCCAGCAGCCATGCCGGGACAGGGGGTTTGTATGGCTACACCTTC.

The chain combines TRBV5-6 with TRBJ1-1; 7 bases agree with TRBD1. With 4 bases clipped from V and 3 bases from J, the junction kept 6 bases outside the gene matches. Germline CDR1 and CDR2: SGHDT and YYEEEE. The CDR3 contains 14 residues. The CDR3 nucleotides read TGTGCCAGCAGCGTGGACAGGCGATACACTGAAGCTTTCTTT. Its protein product is CASSVDRRYTEAFF.

The chain has TRBV7-9 and TRBJ2-7, with 9 bases identical to TRBD2. CDR3 length equals 17 residues. Germline CDR1 SEHNR, CDR2 FQNEAQ (reference sequence). Germline trimming cut 5 bases from V and 3 bases from J; bases unmatched to any gene: 14. CDR3 nucleotide sequence: TGTGCCAGCAGCGAACTCCCATGGGGACTAGCTGACTACGAGCAGTACTTC. Encoded protein: CASSELPWGLADYEQYF.

V usage is TRBV11-2 and J usage is TRBJ2-3; D gene ambiguous. The germline V gene has CDR1 SGHAT and CDR2 FQNNGV. CDR3 length: 14 amino acids. The germline V and J ends were trimmed by 3 bases and 3 bases, with 10 bases remaining between them. CDR3 loop: CASSFVGWTDTQYF. In nucleotides, the CDR3 is TGTGCCAGCAGCTTTGTGGGATGGACAGATACGCAGTATTTT.

V and J are TRBV19 and TRBJ2-7; D gene uncertain. V lost 6 bases, J lost 8 bases, and 14 bases lay in between. The germline CDR1 and CDR2 sequences are LNHDA and SQIVND (reference sequence). This CDR3 spans 12 amino acids. For the CDR3, the DNA is TGTGCCAGTAGCTTGGGTAGCTCCAAGCAGTACTTC. As protein: CASSLGSSKQYF.

The chain couples TRBV9 to TRBJ2-1, with unresolved D. Germline V CDR1 and CDR2: SGDLS, YYNGEE. The CDR3 runs to 14 residues. V lost 0 bases, J lost 7 bases, and 11 bases lay in between. CDR3 residues: CASSVGLQVNEQFF. The CDR3, as DNA: TGTGCCAGCAGCGTAGGACTCCAGGTGAATGAGCAGTTCTTC.

The gene calls are TRBV5-1 and TRBJ2-7, with no clear D. The CDR3 is 13 amino acids. V dropped 0 bases and J dropped 7 bases, with 11 bases sitting between them. The V gene's germline CDR1 is SGHRS and CDR2 YFSETQ. The CDR3 region has the DNA TGCGCCAGCAGCTTGGGTCAATCTCGGGAGCAGTACTTC. Translating gives CASSLGQSREQYF.

The gene calls are TRBV19 and TRBJ1-2; a weak D match, TRBD1 (6 bases). There are 14 residues in the CDR3. The germline V gene has CDR1 LNHDA and CDR2 SQIVND (reference sequence). V was shortened by 4 bases and J by 5 bases, with 14 bases between the two germline ends. This CDR3 is CASSTHGGGYGYTF. In DNA form, the CDR3 reads TGTGCCAGTAGTACCCACGGGGGCGGGTATGGCTACACCTTC.

The sample holds one count of this clone. CDR3 residues: CASSSQGARGANVLTF. The CDR3 DNA sequence: TGTGCCAGCAGTTCGCAGGGGGCGCGTGGGGCCAACGTCCTGACTTTC. The rearrangement uses TRBV28 and TRBJ2-6, with 8 bases matching TRBD1. V lost 4 bases to trimming and J lost 3 bases; unmatched junction nucleotides: 5. Germline V gene sequence: CDR1 MDHEN, CDR2 SYDVKM. The CDR3 spans 16 residues.

CDR3 sequence (DNA): TGTGCCAGCAGCTTGTGGGGAAACTATGGCTACACCTTC. Protein product: CASSLWGNYGYTF. The chain uses TRBV5-6 and TRBJ1-2, with D uncertain. Germline assignment: CDR1 SGHDT and CDR2 YYEEEE. The length of the CDR3 is 13 residues. Between the trimmed V and J ends, which lost 1 base and 2 bases, there was a span of 6 bases.

This clone was counted between two and nine times. Other nucleotide sequences in the sample specify the same CDR3. The V call is TRBV9, the J call TRBJ1-1; 11 bases map to TRBD1. The CDR3 is 15 amino acids. The V and J ends lost 4 bases and 6 bases, in that order; junction bases with no gene match: 8. CDR1 is SGDLS, CDR2 YYNGEE, per germline. Written as DNA, the CDR3 is TGTGCCAGCAGCCCAAGGGGACAGGGGGTCTCTGAAGCTTTCTTT. This codes for CASSPRGQGVSEAFF.

The chain recombines TRBV5-1 with TRBJ2-5; a possible D gene is TRBD2 (6 bases). V was trimmed by 0 bases and J by 5 bases, leaving 17 bases between them. Germline loops: CDR1 SGHRS, CDR2 YFSETQ. The CDR3 is made up of 16 amino acids. The CDR3 nucleotides are TGCGCCAGCAGCTTGGGGTATAGTTCGGGAGCCGAGACCCAGTACTTC. Amino acid sequence: CASSLGYSSGAETQYF.

In this sample, this clone turned up a few times. This sample also contains other DNA sequences that code for the same CDR3. The J gene is TRBJ1-5, the V gene TRBV2; maybe TRBD1 (6 bases). CDR3 length: 15 residues. Trimming removed 3 bases from V and 0 bases from J, with 9 bases in between. In germline, CDR1 is SNHLY, CDR2 FYNNEI. The CDR3 DNA is TGTGCCAGCAGTGAGCAGGGGAATAGCAATCAGCCCCAGCATTTT. This gives the protein CASSEQGNSNQPQHF.

The gene calls are TRBV4-1 and TRBJ1-4; maybe TRBD1 (5 bases). The CDR3 loop spans 16 amino acids. Germline values: CDR1 MGHRA, CDR2 YSYEKL. V lost 4 bases and J 6 bases, leaving 18 bases between the germline ends. Here the CDR3 DNA reads TGCGCCAGCAGCCGTTGGGAACAGGTTGGGGATGAAAAACTGTTTTTT. This translates into CASSRWEQVGDEKLFF.

The chain is built from TRBV7-3 and TRBJ2-2; 10 bases fit TRBD1. This CDR3 comprises 15 residues. CDR1 and CDR2 from the germline V gene are SGHTA and FQGTGA. J lost 6 bases, V lost 5 bases, and 6 bases had no gene match. CDR3 region: CASSLGTGVAGELFF. The CDR3 DNA follows: TGTGCCAGCAGCCTCGGGACAGGGGTGGCCGGGGAGCTGTTTTTT.

The chain uses TRBV5-1 and TRBJ2-1; either TRBD1 or TRBD2 may supply D (5 bases each). V dropped 1 base and J dropped 5 bases, with 16 bases sitting between them. CDR3 size: 16 residues. Germline V gene lookup returns CDR1 SGHRS and CDR2 YFSETQ. Here the CDR3 DNA reads TGCGCCAGCAGCTTGAAGATCTCGGGGCCAAACAATGAGCAGTTCTTC. Its translation is CASSLKISGPNNEQFF.

This clone was seen only once. The V gene is TRBV11-2, the J gene TRBJ2-1, with D hard to call. CDR1 and CDR2 (germline): SGHAT, FQNNGV. V lost 2 bases and J lost 0, with 2 bases in between. The CDR3 loop spans 13 amino acids. CDR3 protein: CASSLNSYNEQFF. The CDR3 DNA reads as TGTGCCAGCAGCTTAAACTCCTACAATGAGCAGTTCTTC. The variable domain in full, with the rest retrieved from reference TRBV11-2 and TRBJ2-1, is EAGVAQSPRYKIIEKRQSVAFWCNPISGHATLYWYQQILGQGPKLLIQFQNNGVVDDSQLPKDRFSAERLKGVDSTLKIQPAKLEDSAVYLCASSLNSYNEQFFGPGTRLTVL.

This chain links TRBV11-2 with TRBJ2-7, with a weak D call TRBD1 (6 bases). This CDR3 has 13 amino acids. V shed 5 bases and J shed 4 bases, with 12 bases lying between them. Germline V gives CDR1 SGHAT, CDR2 FQNNGV. In DNA form, the CDR3 reads TGTGCCAGCAGCCCGGGACACTGGTACGAGCAGTACTTC. As protein: CASSPGHWYEQYF.

V gene TRBV5-1 combines with J gene TRBJ1-1; 7 bases map to TRBD1. The germline V gene encodes CDR1 SGHRS and CDR2 YFSETQ. This CDR3 has 14 amino acids. Germline trimming cut 7 bases from V and 1 base from J; bases unmatched to any gene: 7. The CDR3 DNA follows: TGCGCCAGCGGGGAACAGGGGACGAACACTGAAGCTTTCTTT. Its translation: CASGEQGTNTEAFF. Filled out from reference TRBV5-1 and TRBJ1-1, the complete variable domain reads KAGVTQTPRYLIKTRGQQVTLSCSPISGHRSVSWYQQTPGQGLQFLFEYFSETQRNKGNFPGRFSGRQFSNSRSEMNVSTLELGDSALYLCASGEQGTNTEAFFGQGTRLTVV.

V usage is TRBV28 and J usage is TRBJ2-7; D ambiguous. Germline V CDR1 and CDR2: MDHEN, SYDVKM. Trimming stripped 4 bases from V and 5 bases from J, with 21 bases between. This CDR3 is 16 amino acids long. The CDR3 reads CASSSVEARSVDEQYF. DNA of the CDR3: TGTGCCAGCAGTTCCGTCGAAGCCCGGAGCGTGGACGAGCAGTACTTC.

There are a few counts of this clone. The genes are TRBV11-1 and TRBJ1-1; D not certain. This CDR3 has 14 amino acids. CDR1 and CDR2 (germline): SGHAT, FQDESV (reference sequence). V shed 3 bases and J shed 0 bases, with 8 bases lying between them. The CDR3 nucleotides read TGTGCCAGCAGCTTGAGTCCGCTGAACACTGAAGCTTTCTTT. The encoded protein is CASSLSPLNTEAFF. Full variable domain (outside the CDR3, taken from reference TRBV11-1 and TRBJ1-1): EAEVAQSPRYKITEKSQAVAFWCDPISGHATLYWYRQILGQGPELLVQFQDESVVDDSQLPKDRFSAERLKGVDSTLKIQPAELGDSAMYLCASSLSPLNTEAFFGQGTRLTVV.

As for this clone: Other nucleotide sequences in the sample specify the same CDR3. This chain uses TRBV5-1 with TRBJ2-3; 8 nucleotides agree with TRBD1. This CDR3 comprises 14 residues. The J segment lost 4 bases and the V segment lost 3 bases, leaving 4 bases of the junction unmatched. CDR1 SGHRS and CDR2 YFSETQ come from the germline V gene. For the CDR3, the DNA is TGCGCCAGCAGCTCGGACAGGGCAGCAGATACGCAGTATTTT. Its protein is CASSSDRAADTQYF.

The genes are TRBV5-5 and TRBJ1-5; tentative D call: TRBD1 (5 bases). The V and J ends lost 3 bases and 1 base respectively, with 14 bases between them. The CDR3 runs to 16 residues. Germline values: CDR1 SGHKS, CDR2 YYEKEE (reference sequence). In DNA, the CDR3 is TGTGCCAGCAGCTCCACCGGGGCCCGGAGCAATCAGCCCCAGCATTTT. Encoded protein: CASSSTGARSNQPQHF.

The chain employs TRBV28 and TRBJ2-2; TRBD1 matches at 11 bases. The CDR3 has 17 amino acids. Germline assignment: CDR1 MDHEN and CDR2 SYDVKM. Trimming at V came to 1 base and at J to 9 bases, leaving 10 bases not matched to a gene. The CDR3 sequence: CASSLLPGQGEGWELFF. Here the CDR3 DNA reads TGTGCCAGCAGTTTATTACCGGGACAGGGGGAGGGCTGGGAGCTGTTTTTT.